This T cell receptor (beta chain) comes out of a study of T cells in Graves' hyperthyroidism and ophthalmopathy. Germline CDR1 and CDR2: SGDLS and YYNGEE. The V gene lost 7 bases and the J gene lost 6 bases, with 1 base spanning the gap. The CDR3 is made up of 8 amino acids. The source material, RNA transcripts, was used to amplify TCR beta CDR3 regions. A set of HTBI primers served as the primers for a first-round RT-PCR of the TCR CDR3. Using its own MiXCR run on the multiplex PCR reads, TCRdb lists one record per CDR3 protein. The sample lists approximately 570,000 distinct CDR3 sequences, about 20% occurring once.

Sequencing was carried out using blood. The TCR was taken from a man aged 35 to 55 with Graves' ophthalmopathy. The chain couples TRBV9 to TRBJ1-2; D remains ambiguous. The CDR3: CASDGYTF. DNA of the CDR3: TGTGCCAGCGATGGCTACACCTTC.